Below are 29 T cell receptor beta chains sequenced from a single sample in a study of naive and memory T cell subsets (dated by TCRdb to about 2017). Paper-wide results and their limitations: A few larger clonotypes were present in naive repertoires, especially CD8 naive repertoires, and these clonotypes were possibly memory cells re-expressing CD45RA.

Library preparation was by UMI-ligation and nested PCR. Sequenced using an Illumina MiSeq. The beta constant-region primer was an equimolar mix of two oligonucleotides covering both TRBC1 and TRBC2. Four rounds of PCR were used to amplify ligated cDNA, with nested alpha and beta constant-region primers being used together with the SP2 primer. TCRdb trimmed public reads at Q25 via fastp, called clones via MiXCR and kept in-frame beta chains. Entries are consolidated by CDR3 protein sequence, retaining the most common genes and DNA. The sample yields about 150,000 distinct CDR3 sequences; 20% to 25% were counted once. Of the sample, 0.11% falls within the top ten clones. These receptors are not linked to any known antigen. The material sequenced was naive CD4+ T cells from blood. The cell subset or site label, as the study defines it: naive T cells, CD45RA high CD27+. Receptor source: a human donor in good health.

The J gene is TRBJ1-4, the V gene TRBV12-3 or TRBV12-4, with a tentative D call TRBD1 (6 bases). V was cut by 3 bases and J by 6 bases, with 11 bases left in between. The CDR3 totals 14 residues. The CDR3 DNA reads TGTGCCAGCAGTTTTCCAGGGGCGGATGAAAAACTGTTTTTT. Its protein product is CASSFPGADEKLFF.

This clonotype showed up just a few times. The rearrangement uses TRBV5-6 and TRBJ2-5; D not certain. V was shortened by 0 bases and J by 6 bases, with 12 bases between the two germline ends. Germline V CDR1 and CDR2: SGHDT, YYEEEE. There are 14 residues in the CDR3. The CDR3 region is CASSLGMVRQTQYF. The CDR3 nucleotides are TGTGCCAGCAGCTTGGGCATGGTACGGCAGACCCAGTACTTC.

This sequence joins TRBV6-5 and TRBJ2-7, with 10 bases matching TRBD1. CDR1 is MNHEY and CDR2 is SVGAGI in the germline V gene. This CDR3 region has 15 residues. Unmatched junction bases numbered 6, after V lost 2 bases and J lost 5 bases. CDR3 residues: CASSYRGQGLHEQYF. In nucleotides, the CDR3 is TGTGCCAGCAGTTACCGGGGACAGGGGTTGCACGAGCAGTACTTC.

This clonotype was counted many times. The CDR3 nucleotides read TGTGCCAGCAGTCAAGGGGGAGGGTTCACCGGGGAGCTGTTTTTT. The encoded protein is CASSQGGGFTGELFF. The chain recombines TRBV28 with TRBJ2-2, with D possibly TRBD2 on 7 matching bases. Looked up from germline, CDR1 is MDHEN and CDR2 is SYDVKM. This CDR3 spans 15 amino acids. Trimming stripped 5 bases from V and 4 bases from J, with 14 bases between.

This clonotype came up many times. The V call is TRBV28, the J call TRBJ2-1, with TRBD2 identical over 8 bases. V trimming: 5 bases; J trimming: 5 bases; junction bases outside the gene matches: 8. Germline V gene data show CDR1 as MDHEN and CDR2 as SYDVKM. The CDR3 sequence is 15 residues long. CDR3 bases: TGTGCCAGCAGTCCACCGGGACTAGAACACAATGAGCAGTTCTTC. It specifies CASSPPGLEHNEQFF.

The V gene is TRBV7-2, the J gene TRBJ2-5; D is uncertain. The CDR3 has 12 residues. Germline values: CDR1 SGHTA, CDR2 FQGNSA. V lost 1 base and J lost 12, with 12 bases in between. The CDR3 is CASSLEQNRKYF. CDR3 coding DNA: TGTGCCAGCAGCTTAGAGCAGAATAGGAAGTACTTC.

Only a few counts were recorded for this clonotype. The chain carries TRBV9 and TRBJ1-2; tentative D call: TRBD1 (6 bases). The germline V gene has CDR1 SGDLS and CDR2 YYNGEE. The V and J ends lost 3 bases and 2 bases respectively, with 14 bases between them. The CDR3 covers 15 residues. Here the CDR3 reads CASSETPGANYGYTF. The CDR3 nucleotides are TGTGCCAGCAGCGAAACACCAGGGGCGAACTATGGCTACACCTTC.

This CDR3 reads CASSRDRGPSYEQYF. The CDR3 DNA follows: TGTGCCAGCTCTAGGGACAGGGGGCCTTCCTACGAGCAGTACTTC. This chain links TRBV27 with TRBJ2-7; the match to TRBD1 covers 12 bases. J gave up 1 base and V 8 bases, and 6 bases lay outside the gene matches. The CDR3 has 15 amino acids. The germline gives CDR1 MNHEY, CDR2 SMNVEV (reference sequence).

There are many counts of this clonotype. The rearrangement links TRBV10-2 to TRBJ2-7, with 7 bases lining up with TRBD1. The CDR3 sequence is 13 residues long. The V segment lost 6 bases and the J segment 5 bases; nucleotides outside the gene matches: 7. Germline V lookup: CDR1 WSHSY, CDR2 SAAADI. In DNA, the CDR3 is TGCGCCAGCAGAGAGACAGGGTACCACGAGCAGTACTTC. Its protein is CASRETGYHEQYF.

The V call is TRBV20-1, the J call TRBJ2-7, with a weak D call TRBD2 (5 bases). There are 14 residues in the CDR3. V shed 4 bases and J shed 6 bases, with 19 bases lying between them. Germline CDR1 DFQATT, CDR2 SNEGSKA (reference sequence). Written as DNA, the CDR3 is TGCAGTGCTAAAAAGACTACCTCCGCCCCCGAGCAGTACTTC. Its protein is CSAKKTTSAPEQYF.

The V call is TRBV20-1, the J call TRBJ1-5; D not certain. Germline V gene sequence: CDR1 DFQATT, CDR2 SNEGSKA (reference sequence). V was cut by 3 bases and J by 3 bases, with 9 bases left in between. This CDR3 is built from 13 residues. CDR3 residues: CSASSGFNQPQHF. For the CDR3, the DNA is TGCAGTGCTAGTTCTGGGTTCAATCAGCCCCAGCATTTT.

J is TRBJ2-5 and V is TRBV7-2, with 11 bases lining up with TRBD1. J gave up 4 bases and V 5 bases, and 6 bases lay outside the gene matches. The CDR3 extends over 15 amino acids. Germline values: CDR1 SGHTA, CDR2 FQGNSA. The CDR3 reads CASSVPGQGGETQYF. CDR3 DNA sequence: TGTGCCAGCAGCGTTCCGGGACAGGGGGGAGAGACCCAGTACTTC.

The chain links TRBV7-6 to TRBJ1-5, with TRBD1 as a possible D gene (6 bases). V gave up 2 bases and J gave up 2 bases, with 13 bases separating them. In germline, CDR1 is SGHVS, CDR2 FNYEAQ. The CDR3 spans 16 residues. Here the CDR3 reads CASSLFGGGGNQPQHF. CDR3 coding DNA: TGTGCCAGCAGCTTATTCGGGGGCGGAGGCAATCAGCCCCAGCATTTT.

This clonotype was detected a few times. The chain's CDR3 is CSVETGQRVSGANVLTF. CDR3 nucleotides: TGCAGCGTTGAGACGGGACAGCGAGTCTCTGGGGCCAACGTCCTGACTTTC. The rearrangement uses TRBV29-1 and TRBJ2-6; 7 bases agree with TRBD1. J gave up 0 bases and V 3 bases, and 8 bases lay outside the gene matches. CDR1 is SQVTM and CDR2 is ANQGSEA in the germline V gene. The CDR3 runs 17 residues.

The J gene is TRBJ2-1, the V gene TRBV28; 9 bases line up with TRBD1. The CDR3 has 16 amino acids. CDR1 is MDHEN and CDR2 is SYDVKM in the germline V gene. Unmatched junction bases numbered 5, after V lost 5 bases and J lost 0 bases. CDR3 sequence: CASSRQGGSSYNEQFF. CDR3 nucleotides: TGTGCCAGCAGTCGACAGGGGGGGAGCTCCTACAATGAGCAGTTCTTC.

V usage is TRBV5-1 and J usage is TRBJ2-3; 10 positions agree with TRBD2. Per germline, CDR1 SGHRS and CDR2 YFSETQ. After removal of 4 bases from V and 2 bases from J, the junction contained 10 bases not matched to a gene. This CDR3 is built from 17 residues. The CDR3 bases are TGCGCCAGCAGCCCGGCCGCTAGCGGGAGTTACACAGATACGCAGTATTTT. Amino acids: CASSPAASGSYTDTQYF.

This clonotype was detected only a few times. The V and J genes are TRBV29-1 and TRBJ1-6, with D possibly being TRBD1 (6 bases). CDR3 size: 14 residues. The V end was cut by 5 bases, the J end by 6 bases, with 14 bases between. Germline V gene lookup returns CDR1 SQVTM and CDR2 ANQGSEA. The CDR3 loop reads CSVKLTGFNSPLHF. The CDR3 DNA reads as TGCAGCGTTAAGCTCACAGGGTTTAATTCACCCCTCCACTTT.

There are many counts of this clonotype. The gene calls are TRBV7-2 and TRBJ2-3; the D is unclear. The CDR3 loop spans 14 amino acids. The V and J ends lost 1 base and 3 bases respectively, with 8 bases between them. Per germline, CDR1 SGHTA and CDR2 FQGNSA. The CDR3 coding sequence is TGTGCCAGCAGCTTAGGGCACAGTACAGATACGCAGTATTTT. Translating it yields CASSLGHSTDTQYF.

This clonotype appeared many times. The chain joins TRBV29-1 to TRBJ2-7; 7 nucleotides line up with TRBD1. Trimming cost V 6 bases and J 4 bases; bases outside gene matches: 3. CDR1 is SQVTM, CDR2 ANQGSEA, per germline. This CDR3 contains 11 residues. Written as DNA, the CDR3 is TGCAGCGTGGGACAGTTATACGAGCAGTACTTC. Translation gives CSVGQLYEQYF.

This clonotype was found a few times. The J gene is TRBJ2-7, the V gene TRBV27; 9 bases fit TRBD1. CDR1 is MNHEY, CDR2 SMNVEV, per germline (reference sequence). Trimming removed 4 bases from V and 2 bases from J; junction bases left unmatched: 3. The CDR3 loop spans 14 amino acids. CDR3 residues: CASSSGTGPYEQYF. CDR3 bases: TGTGCCAGCAGTTCCGGGACAGGGCCCTACGAGCAGTACTTC.

This clonotype appeared a few times. The gene calls are TRBV6-2 or TRBV6-3 and TRBJ2-7; D is undetermined. This CDR3 has 12 amino acids. With 2 bases removed from V and 7 bases from J, the gap between germline ends came to 9 bases. In germline, CDR1 is MNHEY, CDR2 SVGEGT. The CDR3: CASSYPGVEQYF. CDR3 sequence (DNA): TGTGCCAGCAGTTACCCAGGAGTTGAGCAGTACTTC.

This chain joins TRBV28 and TRBJ1-5, with D unresolved. Trimming left V 8 bases short and J 5 bases short, with 10 bases between. This CDR3 is 12 amino acids long. CDR1 and CDR2 (germline): MDHEN, SYDVKM. This CDR3 reads CASQMPYQPQHF. Here the CDR3 DNA reads TGTGCCAGCCAAATGCCTTATCAGCCCCAGCATTTT.

At least ten counts were recorded for this clonotype. The chain carries TRBV7-9 and TRBJ2-1; TRBD2 matches 7 bases. V trimming: 2 bases; J trimming: 8 bases; junction bases outside the gene matches: 9. The CDR3 consists of 15 residues. The V gene's germline CDR1 is SEHNR and CDR2 FQNEAQ (reference sequence). The CDR3: CASSLRSSTSDEQFF. The CDR3 nucleotides are TGTGCCAGCAGCTTAAGGAGTAGTACTAGCGATGAGCAGTTCTTC.

This chain connects TRBV27 to TRBJ2-7; 8 nucleotides align to TRBD2. V dropped 2 bases and J dropped 0; count of bases not matched to a gene: 6. Germline V gives CDR1 MNHEY, CDR2 SMNVEV (reference sequence). The CDR3 is 16 amino acids. As DNA, the CDR3 is TGTGCCAGCAGTTTACTCCTAGCGGGCAGCTCCTACGAGCAGTACTTC. This gives the protein CASSLLLAGSSYEQYF.

This sequence joins TRBV6-5 and TRBJ2-3, with a tentative D call TRBD2 (5 bases). Germline CDR1 and CDR2: MNHEY and SVGAGI. V was pared by 6 bases and J by 0 bases, with 10 bases between. This CDR3 contains 14 residues. Here the CDR3 DNA reads TGTGCCAGCAGACTTAGCGAGAGCACAGATACGCAGTATTTT. Its translation: CASRLSESTDTQYF.

This clonotype was seen a handful of times. The rearrangement links TRBV29-1 to TRBJ2-7, with D maybe TRBD1 (6 bases). The CDR3 consists of 16 residues. Deletions cut 5 bases from V and 4 bases from J, with 24 bases between. The germline V gene has CDR1 SQVTM and CDR2 ANQGSEA. The CDR3, as DNA: TGCAGCGTTCAGCAGGGGTTGGGACCCGGGCCATACGAGCAGTACTTC. It is translated as CSVQQGLGPGPYEQYF.

The chain links TRBV3-1 to TRBJ2-3, with unresolved D. Germline loops: CDR1 LGHDT, CDR2 YNNKEL (reference sequence). V gave up 0 bases and J gave up 2 bases, with 18 bases separating them. The CDR3 length is 18 residues. The CDR3 is CASSQESGGLFYTDTQYF. CDR3 sequence (DNA): TGTGCCAGCAGCCAAGAGAGTGGCGGCCTTTTTTACACAGATACGCAGTATTTT.

This clonotype was counted between two and nine times. The V and J genes are TRBV29-1 and TRBJ2-7, with D uncertain. The V and J ends lost 6 bases and 5 bases respectively, with 11 bases between them. The CDR3 contains 11 residues. Germline-derived CDR1 and CDR2 are SQVTM and ANQGSEA. The CDR3, as DNA: TGCAGCGTCGCGGCGTCGGACGAGCAGTACTTC. This translates into CSVAASDEQYF.

CDR3 amino acids: CASTRGDTQYF. CDR3 nucleotide sequence: TGTGCCAGCACCCGAGGAGATACGCAGTATTTT. The chain joins TRBV27 to TRBJ2-3; D is undetermined. The CDR3 runs 11 residues. Germline CDR1 and CDR2: MNHEY and SMNVEV (reference sequence). V was cut by 7 bases and J by 5 bases, with 7 bases left in between.